The source of this TCR beta chain is a study of blood T cell repertoires in COVID-19. Study as a whole: The cDNA or gDNA used as material had been derived from T cells, B-cell-depleted T cells, or PBMCs.

The V end was cut by 0 bases, the J end by 7 bases, with 14 bases between. The CDR3 length is 15 residues. Germline V lookup: CDR1 SGHRS, CDR2 YFSETQ. The data were produced by immunoSEQ multiplex PCR, yet TCRdb's version contains in-frame clones alone and is incomplete. The data show 160,000 or so clones, about 84% seen once. This TCR derives from a woman aged 40-49 years with acute COVID-19. The sequenced material came from PBMCs or T cells enriched from blood (not recorded which). V gene TRBV5-1 combines with J gene TRBJ1-5; possible D gene TRBD1, 6 bases. CDR3 residues: CASSLGGGQEQPQHF. The CDR3 DNA is TGCGCCAGCAGCTTGGGCGGGGGGCAGGAGCAGCCCCAGCATTTT.